The clone carrying this T cell receptor beta chain was seen more than once but under ten times. This sample is part of a study of regulatory T cells in long-lasting Graves disease. HTBI primers from iRepertoire and Arm-PCR of CDR3 regions yielded the TCR beta libraries. TCRdb redid the calling of the multiplex PCR reads with MiXCR, one entry per CDR3 protein. The table records roughly 490,000 distinct CDR3 sequences, 20% to 25% of them present only once. The CDR3 runs to 14 residues. Per the germline V gene, CDR1 is SGDLS and CDR2 is YYNGEE. The ends were cut back, 3 bases at V and 2 bases at J, with 10 bases in the middle. The time point here: persistent/refractory GD, antithyroid drugs over 5 years with positive TRAb. PBMC RNA was the source of the TCR library.

The TCR sequence derives from a female donor with Graves disease. Sequencing was performed on peripheral blood mononuclear cells (PBMCs), taken when the disease was refractory, from a patient treated with antithyroid drugs. The chain couples TRBV9 to TRBJ2-3, with D possibly matching TRBD1 (6 bases). Written as DNA, the CDR3 is TGTGCCAGCAGCGGCGGACAGCCCACAGATACGCAGTATTTT. Translation gives CASSGGQPTDTQYF.